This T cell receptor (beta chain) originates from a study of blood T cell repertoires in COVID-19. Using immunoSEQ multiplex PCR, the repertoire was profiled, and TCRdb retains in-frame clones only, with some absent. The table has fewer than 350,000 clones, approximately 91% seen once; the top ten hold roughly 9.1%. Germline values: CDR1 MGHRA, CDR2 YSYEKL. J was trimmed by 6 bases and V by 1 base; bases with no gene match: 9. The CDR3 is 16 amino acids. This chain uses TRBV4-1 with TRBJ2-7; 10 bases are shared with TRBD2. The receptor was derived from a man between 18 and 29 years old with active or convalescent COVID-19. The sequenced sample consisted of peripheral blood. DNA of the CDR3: TGCGCCAGCAGCCAAGGGGCGGGACTAGCGTCGCGCGAGCAGTACTTC. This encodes CASSQGAGLASREQYF.